The present T cell receptor beta chain was sequenced within a study of control samples from healthy donors and cancer patients. Using immunoSEQ multiplex PCR, the repertoire was profiled, and TCRdb retains in-frame clones only, with some absent. The repertoire holds about 130,000 clones, with about 90% as singletons. There are 13 residues in the CDR3. V dropped 6 bases and J dropped 4; count of bases not matched to a gene: 2. CDR1 is SQVTM and CDR2 is ANQGSEA in the germline V gene. The chain recombines TRBV29-1 with TRBJ2-1; 11 bases agree with TRBD2. Sequencing input: blood. This clonotype originated in a man aged 18 to 30 in good health. The CDR3, as DNA: TGCAGCGTAATAGCGGGAGGGTACAATGAGCAGTTCTTC. Amino acids: CSVIAGGYNEQFF.